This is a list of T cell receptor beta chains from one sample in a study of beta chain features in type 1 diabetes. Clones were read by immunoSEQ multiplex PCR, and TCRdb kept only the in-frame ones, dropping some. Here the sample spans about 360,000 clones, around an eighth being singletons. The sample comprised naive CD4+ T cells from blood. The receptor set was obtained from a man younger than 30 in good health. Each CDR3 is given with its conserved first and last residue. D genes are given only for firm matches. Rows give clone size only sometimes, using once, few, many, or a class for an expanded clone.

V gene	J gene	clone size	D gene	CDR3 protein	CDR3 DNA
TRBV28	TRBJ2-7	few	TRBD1	CASSFAGQGNEQYF	TGTGCCAGCAGTTTCGCGGGACAGGGGAACGAGCAGTACTTC
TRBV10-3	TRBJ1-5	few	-	CAISDGQNNQPQHF	TGTGCCATCAGTGACGGACAGAACAATCAGCCCCAGCATTTT
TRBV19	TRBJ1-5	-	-	CASSRGAGYQPQHF	TGTGCCAGTAGTAGGGGAGCCGGGTATCAGCCCCAGCATTTT
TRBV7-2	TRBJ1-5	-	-	CASSLVGGGDGQPQHF	TGTGCCAGCAGCTTAGTAGGTGGAGGGGACGGCCAGCCCCAGCATTTT
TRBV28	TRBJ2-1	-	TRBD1	CASKGQGASYNEQFF	TGTGCCAGCAAGGGACAGGGGGCCTCCTACAATGAGCAGTTCTTC
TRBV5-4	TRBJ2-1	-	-	CASSGASDSSYNEQFF	TGTGCCAGCAGTGGTGCTAGCGACAGCTCCTACAATGAGCAGTTCTTC
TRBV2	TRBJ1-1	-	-	CASSDLGQQRTEAFF	TGTGCCAGCAGTGATCTTGGCCAACAGAGAACTGAAGCTTTCTTT
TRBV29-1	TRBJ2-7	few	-	CSVGGIEAYEQYF	TGCAGCGTTGGAGGGATTGAAGCCTACGAGCAGTACTTC
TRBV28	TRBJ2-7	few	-	CASISLGLARNEIYEQYF	TGTGCCAGCATCTCCCTTGGGCTAGCGAGGAACGAGATCTACGAGCAGTACTTC
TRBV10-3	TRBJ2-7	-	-	CAISESAKQYF	TGTGCCATCAGTGAGTCAGCTAAGCAGTACTTC
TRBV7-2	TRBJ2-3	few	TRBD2	CASSSAGLAGGDTQYF	TGTGCCAGCAGCTCCGCGGGACTAGCGGGAGGTGATACGCAGTATTTT
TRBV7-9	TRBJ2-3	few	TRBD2	CASSLSSGATDTQYF	TGTGCCAGCAGCTTATCTAGCGGGGCCACAGATACGCAGTATTTT
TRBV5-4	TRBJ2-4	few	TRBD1	CASSFGTVDKAIQYF	TGTGCCAGCAGCTTCGGGACAGTGGATAAAGCCATTCAGTACTTC
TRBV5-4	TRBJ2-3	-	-	CASSLGGRLADPNTF	TGTGCCAGCAGCTTGGGAGGGAGGTTGGCGGACCCGAATACCTTT
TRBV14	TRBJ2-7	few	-	CASSQLFTTEYF	TGTGCCAGCAGCCAATTGTTTACAACCGAGTACTTC
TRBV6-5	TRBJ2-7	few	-	CATMGLRGSYEQYF	TGTGCCACCATGGGCCTCCGGGGGAGCTACGAGCAGTACTTC
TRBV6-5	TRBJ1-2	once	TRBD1	CASRRGTGNGYTF	TGTGCCAGCAGGAGGGGGACAGGGAATGGCTACACCTTC
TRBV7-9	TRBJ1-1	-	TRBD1	CASSLGTAMNTEAFF	TGTGCCAGCAGTTTGGGGACAGCCATGAACACTGAAGCTTTCTTT